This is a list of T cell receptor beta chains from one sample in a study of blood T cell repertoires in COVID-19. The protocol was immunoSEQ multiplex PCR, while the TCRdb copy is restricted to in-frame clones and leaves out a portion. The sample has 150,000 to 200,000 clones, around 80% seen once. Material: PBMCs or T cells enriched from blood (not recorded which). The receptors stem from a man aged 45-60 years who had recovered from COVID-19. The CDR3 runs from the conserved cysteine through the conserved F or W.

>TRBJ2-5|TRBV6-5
CASSSPGGVETQYF
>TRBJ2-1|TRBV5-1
CASSLVGQGAYNEQFF
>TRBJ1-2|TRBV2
CASSARQYGYTF
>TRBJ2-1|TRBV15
CATSGTVFRANRGRGNEQFF
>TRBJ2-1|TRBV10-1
CASSDGLREGPRNEQFF
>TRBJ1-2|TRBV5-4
CASSQGSGGGDYGYTF
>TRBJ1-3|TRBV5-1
CASSLVTPGQGGSGNTIYF
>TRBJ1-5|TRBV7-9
CASSLGQGLHF
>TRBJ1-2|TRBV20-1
CSAAGPYGYTF
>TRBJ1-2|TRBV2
CASGTGDGYTF
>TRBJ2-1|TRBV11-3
CASSFTGADINNEQFF
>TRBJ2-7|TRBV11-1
CASSLTSGTNYEQYF
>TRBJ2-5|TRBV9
CASSVVELLQETQYF
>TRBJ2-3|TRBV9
CASSVDPGGALTDTQYF
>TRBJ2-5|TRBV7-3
CASSKGGETQYF
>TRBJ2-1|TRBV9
CASSATDRVSSYNEQFF
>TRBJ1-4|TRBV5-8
CASTLGGVGEKLFF
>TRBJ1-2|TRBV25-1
CASRADRGQGGYTF
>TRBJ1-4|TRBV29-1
CSVYATNEKLFF
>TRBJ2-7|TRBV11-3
CASSPGQGATDEQYF
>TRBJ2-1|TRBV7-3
CASRRTSPTNEQFF
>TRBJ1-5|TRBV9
CASSSTVDQPQHF
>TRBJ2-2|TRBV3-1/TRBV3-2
CASLAQGAAGELFF
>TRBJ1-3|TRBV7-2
CASTPGGSGNTIYF
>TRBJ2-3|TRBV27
CASSLYSGSTDTQYF
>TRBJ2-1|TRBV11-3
CASSLGGSSYNEQFF
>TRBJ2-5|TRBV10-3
CAIADRLQETQYF
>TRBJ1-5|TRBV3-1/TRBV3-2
CASSRPGQPQHF
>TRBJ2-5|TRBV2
CASSDSSGGSETQYF
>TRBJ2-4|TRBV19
CASSTGGGRSKNIQYF
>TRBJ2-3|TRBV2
CATTLAGVLFPTDTQYF
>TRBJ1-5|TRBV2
CASRDGGPQPQHF
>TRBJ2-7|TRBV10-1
CASSERPWTVLEQYF
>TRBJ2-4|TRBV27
CASSRLGGKNIQYF
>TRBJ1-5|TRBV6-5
CASSADSTGNQPQHF
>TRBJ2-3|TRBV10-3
CAISEYSVTGRADTQYF
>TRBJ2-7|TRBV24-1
CATSETGPGYEQYF
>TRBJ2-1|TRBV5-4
CASRFDLAPGDEQFF
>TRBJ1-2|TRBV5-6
CASSAQGKSLSGYTF
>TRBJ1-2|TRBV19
CASSTRRDRVYGYTF
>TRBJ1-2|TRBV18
CASSPGGNYGYTF
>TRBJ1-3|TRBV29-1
CSVDSGVLSGNTIYF
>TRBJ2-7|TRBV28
CASSASDSEQYF
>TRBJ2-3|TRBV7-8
CASSRGGAGGITDTQYF
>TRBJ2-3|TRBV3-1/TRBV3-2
CASRRAGSTDTQYF
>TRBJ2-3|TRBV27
CASIAGQGDTQYF
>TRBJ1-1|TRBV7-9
CASSTQGREAFF
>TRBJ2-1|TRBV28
CASSFKTGVLRDEQFF
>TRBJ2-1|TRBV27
CASRTGGGYNEQFF
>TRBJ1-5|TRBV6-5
CASHYGSESNQPQHF
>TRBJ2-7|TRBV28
CASSGNRGRVNEQYF
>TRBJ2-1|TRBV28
CASSLGASGRRDEQFF
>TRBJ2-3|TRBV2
CASSGPGQGRPDTQYF
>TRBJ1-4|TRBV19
CASSTLAANEKLFF
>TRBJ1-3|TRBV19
CATTQSRGNTIYF
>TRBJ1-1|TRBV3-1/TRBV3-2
CASSQDTGHTEAFF
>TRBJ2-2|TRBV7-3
CASSPTLAGTGELFF
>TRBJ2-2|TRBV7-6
CASSLRMANTGELFF
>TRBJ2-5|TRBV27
CASSSDWGQETQYF